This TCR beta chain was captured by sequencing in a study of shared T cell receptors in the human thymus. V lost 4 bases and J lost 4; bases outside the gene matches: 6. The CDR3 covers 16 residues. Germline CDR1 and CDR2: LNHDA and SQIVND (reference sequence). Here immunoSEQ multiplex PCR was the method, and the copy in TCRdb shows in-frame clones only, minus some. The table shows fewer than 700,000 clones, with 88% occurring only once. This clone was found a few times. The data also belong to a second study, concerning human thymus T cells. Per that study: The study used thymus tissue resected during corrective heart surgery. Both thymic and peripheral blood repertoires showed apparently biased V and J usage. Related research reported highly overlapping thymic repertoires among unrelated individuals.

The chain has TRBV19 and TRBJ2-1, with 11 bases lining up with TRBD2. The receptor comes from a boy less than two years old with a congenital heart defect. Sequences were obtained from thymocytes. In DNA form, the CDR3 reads TGTGCCAGTAGTAATACTAGCGGGAGATGGTACAATGAGCAGTTCTTC. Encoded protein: CASSNTSGRWYNEQFF. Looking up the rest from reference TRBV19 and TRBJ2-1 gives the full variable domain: DGGITQSPKYLFRKEGQNVTLSCEQNLNHDAMYWYRQDPGQGLRLIYYSQIVNDFQKGDIAEGYSVSREKKESFPLTVTSAQKNPTAFYLCASSNTSGRWYNEQFFGPGTRLTVL.